Below, 32 T cell receptor beta chains from the same sample are listed, as sequenced in a study of CD8 T cells in Susac syndrome. Reverse transcription of about 0.5 to 1 ug RNA was performed with random hexamers. From the immunoSEQ multiplex PCR reads, TCRdb called clonotypes with MiXCR, one entry per CDR3 protein. The sample shows approximately 210,000 distinct CDR3 sequences, over 90% of them seen only once. The sequenced material came from CD4+ T cells from PBMCs. These TCRs come from a human donor with Susac syndrome.

The chain employs TRBV5-6 and TRBJ1-2, with TRBD1 matching over 9 bases. Unmatched junction bases numbered 3, after V lost 0 bases and J lost 9 bases. This CDR3 region has 13 residues. Per germline, CDR1 SGHDT and CDR2 YYEEEE. The CDR3, as DNA: TGTGCCAGCAGCTTGGACAGGGGGCAGAGCTACACCTTC. This gives the protein CASSLDRGQSYTF.

This clonotype was found once. The rearrangement links TRBV6-2 or TRBV6-3 to TRBJ1-5; 9 bases agree with TRBD1. Germline V CDR1 and CDR2: MNHEY, SVGEGT. The CDR3 extends over 16 amino acids. V was pared by 4 bases and J by 2 bases, with 6 bases of the junction left unmatched. The CDR3 nucleotides are TGTGCCAGCAGTTCTTACCGGACAGGGGGCAATCAGCCCCAGCATTTT. Amino acids: CASSSYRTGGNQPQHF.

The V call is TRBV7-2, the J call TRBJ2-7; D is uncertain. Trimming left V 5 bases short and J 4 bases short, with 21 bases between. CDR3 size: 16 residues. Germline V lookup: CDR1 SGHTA, CDR2 FQGNSA. The CDR3 sequence is CASSPSSAPSGYEQYF. CDR3 DNA: TGTGCCAGCAGCCCCTCGTCCGCACCCTCTGGGTACGAGCAGTACTTC.

The rearrangement uses TRBV5-4 and TRBJ2-3; 9 bases map to TRBD1. CDR3 length: 15 residues. The germline gives CDR1 SGHNT, CDR2 YYREEE (reference sequence). J gave up 6 bases and V 4 bases, and 9 bases lay outside the gene matches. The CDR3 spells CASSQGQGIRDTQYF. CDR3 DNA sequence: TGTGCCAGCAGCCAGGGACAGGGCATCCGGGATACGCAGTATTTT.

The chain joins TRBV5-1 to TRBJ2-5; possibly TRBD2 for D (6 bases). Germline V CDR1 and CDR2: SGHRS, YFSETQ. This CDR3 comprises 15 residues. V was pared by 4 bases and J by 0 bases, with 13 bases between. This CDR3 reads CASSPAGINQETQYF. DNA for the CDR3: TGCGCCAGCAGCCCCGCGGGGATCAACCAAGAGACCCAGTACTTC.

J is TRBJ2-4 and V is TRBV5-1; TRBD2 aligns across 10 bases. V lost 1 base to trimming and J lost 7 bases; unmatched junction nucleotides: 5. CDR1 and CDR2 from the germline V gene are SGHRS and YFSETQ. The CDR3 has 15 residues. CDR3 region: CASSLTAGGLNIQYF. DNA of the CDR3: TGCGCCAGCAGCTTGACAGCGGGGGGGCTGAACATTCAGTACTTC.

The V call is TRBV7-9, the J call TRBJ2-1; TRBD1 is a possible D gene (6 bases). Trimming left V 0 bases short and J 7 bases short, with 19 bases between. The length of the CDR3 is 17 residues. Germline V CDR1 and CDR2: SEHNR, FQNEAQ (reference sequence). In nucleotides, the CDR3 is TGTGCCAGCAGCTTAGCGACGGGCCAGGGGTATAGTAATGAGCAGTTCTTC. This gives the protein CASSLATGQGYSNEQFF.

This clonotype was counted a single time. This chain joins TRBV3-1 and TRBJ2-5; TRBD2 is a possible D gene (5 bases). CDR3 size: 13 residues. From germline, CDR1 is LGHDT and CDR2 YNNKEL (reference sequence). The V end was cut by 6 bases, the J end by 5 bases, with 13 bases between. CDR3 DNA: TGTGCCAGCAGTCACCCATGGGAGGAGACCCAGTACTTC. As protein: CASSHPWEETQYF.

V gene TRBV29-1 combines with J gene TRBJ1-2; 7 nucleotides agree with TRBD1. Germline CDR1 and CDR2: SQVTM and ANQGSEA. The CDR3 has 11 amino acids. J lost 6 bases, V lost 8 bases, and 6 bases had no gene match. CDR3 residues: CSPDRENGYTF. The DNA of the CDR3 is TGCAGCCCAGACAGGGAGAATGGCTACACCTTC.

The chain recombines TRBV12-3 or TRBV12-4 with TRBJ1-1, with D unresolved. The CDR3 runs to 13 residues. V lost 5 bases, J lost 3 bases, and 10 bases lay in between. The DNA of the CDR3 is TGTGCCAGCAGTGCGACGGGATACACTGAAGCTTTCTTT. Its translation: CASSATGYTEAFF.

V usage is TRBV20-1 and J usage is TRBJ2-1; D is ambiguous. V lost 6 bases and J lost 5, with 20 bases in between. Germline V lookup: CDR1 DFQATT, CDR2 SNEGSKA (reference sequence). The CDR3 loop spans 15 amino acids. The CDR3, as DNA: TGCAGTGCCCGCCGGGTCCCCGTGATAGACAATGAGCAGTTCTTC. Encoded protein: CSARRVPVIDNEQFF.

The rearrangement uses TRBV29-1 and TRBJ1-1; 7 bases are shared with TRBD1. V lost 4 bases, J lost 4 bases, and 3 bases stayed unmatched. Germline V CDR1 and CDR2: SQVTM, ANQGSEA. CDR3 size: 12 residues. This CDR3 is CSVGDSGTEAFF. The CDR3 DNA reads as TGCAGCGTTGGGGACAGTGGCACTGAAGCTTTCTTT.

This chain links TRBV5-4 with TRBJ2-7; the match to TRBD1 covers 7 bases. The CDR3 spans 14 residues. The V gene's germline CDR1 is SGHNT and CDR2 YYREEE (reference sequence). V shed 3 bases, J shed 4 bases, and the junction held 7 bases outside the gene matches. The CDR3 region is CASSSRDRDYEQYF. The CDR3 DNA follows: TGTGCCAGCAGCTCCCGGGACAGAGATTACGAGCAGTACTTC.

This clonotype was seen a few times. The chain employs TRBV27 and TRBJ1-1; TRBD1 agrees at 8 bases. Germline assignment: CDR1 MNHEY and CDR2 SMNVEV (reference sequence). This CDR3 has 13 residues. The V and J ends lost 3 bases and 4 bases, in that order; junction bases with no gene match: 1. The CDR3 protein is CASSLTGVTEAFF. In DNA, the CDR3 is TGTGCCAGCAGTTTGACAGGGGTCACTGAAGCTTTCTTT.

V gene TRBV5-1 combines with J gene TRBJ2-1; D may be TRBD1 (6 bases). Germline V lookup: CDR1 SGHRS, CDR2 YFSETQ. This CDR3 has 17 amino acids. With 2 bases removed from V and 6 bases from J, the gap between germline ends came to 21 bases. CDR3 sequence reads: CASSLGSTGHLSNEQFF. In DNA form, the CDR3 reads TGCGCCAGCAGCTTAGGGTCTACAGGGCATTTGAGCAATGAGCAGTTCTTC.

The chain carries TRBV6-5 and TRBJ1-4; D is possibly TRBD1 (6 bases). This CDR3 is 15 amino acids long. The V and J ends lost 7 bases and 8 bases respectively, with 20 bases between them. Germline CDR1 reads MNHEY; CDR2 reads SVGAGI. The CDR3 region has the DNA TGTGCCAGCACCGCCGAGGGGGGGTTCGGCGAAAAACTGTTTTTT. It specifies CASTAEGGFGEKLFF.

V and J are TRBV5-1 and TRBJ2-1, with D perhaps TRBD2 (7 bases). The CDR3 spans 16 residues. V was clipped by 4 bases and J by 8 bases, with 22 bases between them. The germline CDR1 and CDR2 sequences are SGHRS and YFSETQ. The CDR3 protein is CASSRRGGLPTDEQFF. The CDR3 nucleotides are TGCGCCAGCAGCCGCAGAGGGGGACTACCCACCGATGAGCAGTTCTTC.

The chain uses TRBV24-1 and TRBJ1-5; TRBD1 matches at 7 bases. Trimming at V came to 3 bases and at J to 3 bases, leaving 4 bases not matched to a gene. CDR1 and CDR2 from the germline V gene are KGHDR and SFDVKD. The CDR3 has 15 amino acids. CDR3 loop: CATSDNTGVNQPQHF. The CDR3 DNA reads as TGTGCCACCAGTGATAACACAGGGGTCAATCAGCCCCAGCATTTT.

This chain connects TRBV5-1 to TRBJ2-3; TRBD1 agrees at 11 bases. The germline CDR1 and CDR2 sequences are SGHRS and YFSETQ. V gave up 4 bases and J gave up 4 bases; unmatched junction bases: 14. CDR3 length: 18 amino acids. This CDR3 reads CASSPDRTGGGKADTQYF. The DNA of the CDR3 is TGCGCCAGCAGCCCGGACCGGACAGGGGGCGGGAAGGCAGATACGCAGTATTTT.

The chain employs TRBV30 and TRBJ2-2; 9 bases match TRBD2. V trimming: 5 bases; J trimming: 1 base; junction bases outside the gene matches: 2. CDR1 is GTSNPN and CDR2 is SVGIG in the germline V gene (reference sequence). The CDR3 covers 14 residues. The CDR3 protein is CAWGSGGNTGELFF. The DNA for the CDR3 is TGTGCCTGGGGTAGCGGGGGGAACACCGGGGAGCTGTTTTTT.

The V call is TRBV7-2, the J call TRBJ2-1; D is perhaps TRBD1 (6 bases). V shed 6 bases and J shed 2 bases, with 14 bases lying between them. The germline CDR1 and CDR2 sequences are SGHTA and FQGNSA. There are 15 residues in the CDR3. The CDR3 loop reads CASSLAGVTYNEQFF. CDR3 DNA: TGTGCCAGCAGTCTTGCAGGGGTAACCTACAATGAGCAGTTCTTC.

The chain combines TRBV5-4 with TRBJ2-1, with 7 bases fitting TRBD1. CDR1 is SGHNT, CDR2 YYREEE, per germline (reference sequence). The CDR3 has 15 amino acids. V shed 5 bases, J shed 9 bases, and the junction held 14 bases outside the gene matches. CDR3 sequence (DNA): TGTGCCAGCAGATCCGGGACAGCGAACAAGGCTGAGCAGTTCTTC. Its protein product is CASRSGTANKAEQFF.

This CDR3 is CASTRTGVSPLHF. CDR3 sequence (DNA): TGTGCCAGCACCCGGACAGGGGTCTCACCCCTCCACTTT. This chain joins TRBV12-3 or TRBV12-4 and TRBJ1-6; 9 bases fit TRBD1. The length of the CDR3 is 13 residues. The trim removed 7 bases at V and 10 bases at J, leaving 5 bases unmatched.

The rearrangement links TRBV20-1 to TRBJ2-2; weak D call: TRBD1 (6 bases). V lost 0 bases and J lost 1, with 15 bases in between. This CDR3 is 17 amino acids long. Per germline, CDR1 DFQATT and CDR2 SNEGSKA (reference sequence). CDR3 sequence: CSARDAGARGNTGELFF. In DNA form, the CDR3 reads TGCAGTGCTAGAGATGCCGGCGCCAGGGGGAACACCGGGGAGCTGTTTTTT.

The rearrangement links TRBV29-1 to TRBJ1-1; perhaps TRBD1 as D (6 bases). The CDR3 has 14 residues. V was pared by 7 bases and J by 4 bases, with 19 bases between. Germline V gene data show CDR1 as SQVTM and CDR2 as ANQGSEA. CDR3 loop: CSAYRRGGITEAFF. Written as DNA, the CDR3 is TGCAGCGCCTATCGAAGAGGGGGAATCACTGAAGCTTTCTTT.

The chain links TRBV20-1 to TRBJ2-5; 7 positions match TRBD1. Germline lookup yields CDR1 DFQATT and CDR2 SNEGSKA (reference sequence). The V gene end was trimmed by 3 bases and the J gene end by 1 base; junction bases not matched to a gene: 2. The CDR3 consists of 13 residues. In DNA form, the CDR3 reads TGCAGTGCTAGCCGGGACAGCCAAGAGACCCAGTACTTC. This codes for CSASRDSQETQYF.

V is TRBV5-1 and J is TRBJ2-3; 10 bases match TRBD2. V shed 4 bases, J shed 2 bases, and the junction held 7 bases outside the gene matches. The CDR3 is 16 residues long. Germline V gene lookup returns CDR1 SGHRS and CDR2 YFSETQ. In nucleotides, the CDR3 is TGCGCCAGCAGCATTTCGACTAGCGGGTACACAGATACGCAGTATTTT. Translating gives CASSISTSGYTDTQYF.

The rearrangement joins TRBV9 to TRBJ1-1, with TRBD1 as a possible D gene (6 bases). CDR3 size: 13 residues. Germline CDR1 is SGDLS and CDR2 is YYNGEE. Trimming removed 4 bases at V and 8 bases at J, with 15 bases between. The CDR3 sequence is CASSTTSTGEAFF. The CDR3 DNA follows: TGTGCCAGCAGCACAACTTCGACAGGAGAAGCTTTCTTT.

The rearrangement joins TRBV9 to TRBJ1-1; D gene uncertain. Germline CDR1 is SGDLS and CDR2 is YYNGEE. V was shortened by 1 base and J by 3 bases, with 13 bases between the two germline ends. The CDR3 covers 15 residues. CDR3 amino acids: CASSVIGIQDTEAFF. The CDR3 region has the DNA TGTGCCAGCAGCGTAATCGGGATTCAGGACACTGAAGCTTTCTTT.

The chain employs TRBV27 and TRBJ2-7; D gene unclear. Trimming cost V 0 bases and J 0 bases, with 9 bases left between them. CDR1 and CDR2 (germline): MNHEY, SMNVEV (reference sequence). The CDR3 consists of 15 residues. For the CDR3, the DNA is TGTGCCAGCAGTTTATCGCTGGCACACTCCTACGAGCAGTACTTC. This sequence encodes CASSLSLAHSYEQYF.

A single count supports this clonotype. This chain links TRBV29-1 with TRBJ2-4, with a weak D call TRBD1 (5 bases). This CDR3 has 12 amino acids. Per germline, CDR1 SQVTM and CDR2 ANQGSEA. The V end lost 1 base, the J end lost 7 bases, and 8 bases lay between the germline ends. The CDR3 DNA reads as TGCAGCGTTGAAGCAGGGTTGAACATTCAGTACTTC. This codes for CSVEAGLNIQYF.

V gene TRBV24-1 combines with J gene TRBJ2-1; TRBD2 agrees at 8 bases. V shed 0 bases, J shed 0 bases, and the junction held 3 bases outside the gene matches. Germline V gives CDR1 KGHDR, CDR2 SFDVKD. The CDR3 sequence is 17 residues long. CDR3 residues: CATSDLPSGSSYNEQFF. CDR3 in DNA: TGTGCCACCAGTGATTTGCCGAGCGGGAGCTCCTACAATGAGCAGTTCTTC.